One sample yielded the 7 T cell receptor beta chains listed below, sequenced in a study of cytomegalovirus exposure and HLA in healthy donors. PCR primers comprised 60 Vbeta and 13 Jbeta primers. Method: immunoSEQ multiplex PCR; TCRdb's copy keeps in-frame clones and lacks some. Of more than 95,000 clones in the sample, about 80% were seen once. The source material was PBMCs. The receptors stem from a man aged 25-40 years in good health and CMV-seronegative.

This sequence joins TRBV5-1 and TRBJ1-5, with TRBD1 matching over 8 bases. Germline loops: CDR1 SGHRS, CDR2 YFSETQ. V lost 5 bases, J lost 4 bases, and 2 bases stayed unmatched. This CDR3 is 13 amino acids long. The CDR3 region has the DNA TGCGCCAGCAGGGGACAGGAAAATCAGCCCCAGCATTTT. It specifies CASRGQENQPQHF.

J is TRBJ1-1 and V is TRBV28, with 7 bases identical to TRBD1. The germline gives CDR1 MDHEN, CDR2 SYDVKM. This CDR3 comprises 17 residues. V lost 8 bases, J lost 3 bases, and 18 bases stayed unmatched. Written as DNA, the CDR3 is TGTGCCAGCCGATCTCGGACAGGTATAAGGCGTGACACTGAAGCTTTCTTT. Its translation: CASRSRTGIRRDTEAFF.

The CDR3 sequence: CASSPQGSGDTGELFF. In nucleotides, the CDR3 is TGTGCCAGCTCACCACAGGGTAGCGGGGACACCGGGGAGCTGTTTTTT. V is TRBV18 and J is TRBJ2-2; 8 bases are a match to TRBD2. Germline V lookup: CDR1 KGHSH, CDR2 LQKENI. This CDR3 has 16 amino acids. V lost 1 base to trimming and J lost 3 bases; unmatched junction nucleotides: 4. Full variable domain (rest looked up from reference TRBV18 and TRBJ2-2): NAGVMQNPRHLVRRRGQEARLRCSPMKGHSHVYWYRQLPEEGLKFMVYLQKENIIDESGMPKERFSAEFPKEGPSILRIQQVVRGDSAAYFCASSPQGSGDTGELFFGEGSRLTVL.

The chain recombines TRBV7-8 with TRBJ2-7; D unresolved. The CDR3 is made up of 11 amino acids. V gave up 5 bases and J gave up 4 bases, with 6 bases separating them. Germline V gene lookup returns CDR1 SGHVS and CDR2 FQNEAQ. CDR3 sequence: CASSEQYEQYF. CDR3 in DNA: TGTGCCAGCAGCGAACAGTACGAGCAGTACTTC. The variable domain in full, with the rest retrieved from reference TRBV7-8 and TRBJ2-7, is GAGVSQSPRYKVAKRGQDVALRCDPISGHVSLFWYQQALGQGPEFLTYFQNEAQLDKSGLPSDRFFAERPEGSVSTLKIQRTQQEDSAVYLCASSEQYEQYFGPGTRLTVT.

This clone was seen a single time. The chain uses TRBV28 and TRBJ2-5; 9 nucleotides align to TRBD2. V trimming: 5 bases; J trimming: 4 bases; junction bases outside the gene matches: 5. The length of the CDR3 is 14 residues. Germline CDR1 MDHEN, CDR2 SYDVKM. CDR3 sequence (DNA): TGTGCCAGCAGTCCTGGGACTAGCAGAGAGACCCAGTACTTC. Residues: CASSPGTSRETQYF.

The chain recombines TRBV6-5 with TRBJ1-1; no clear D. This CDR3 has 13 amino acids. Trimming removed 6 bases from V and 6 bases from J, with 14 bases in between. The V gene's germline CDR1 is MNHEY and CDR2 SVGAGI. CDR3 nucleotide sequence: TGTGCCAGCAGACTCAGGACTTGGTCTGAAGCTTTCTTT. Amino acids: CASRLRTWSEAFF.

This rearrangement joins TRBV27 to TRBJ2-1; 11 nucleotides align to TRBD2. Germline-derived CDR1 and CDR2 are MNHEY and SMNVEV (reference sequence). Trimming removed 3 bases from V and 7 bases from J; junction bases left unmatched: 5. This CDR3 region has 15 residues. The CDR3 spells CASSFSGGALNEQFF. The CDR3 bases are TGTGCCAGCAGTTTTAGCGGGGGGGCCTTGAATGAGCAGTTCTTC.